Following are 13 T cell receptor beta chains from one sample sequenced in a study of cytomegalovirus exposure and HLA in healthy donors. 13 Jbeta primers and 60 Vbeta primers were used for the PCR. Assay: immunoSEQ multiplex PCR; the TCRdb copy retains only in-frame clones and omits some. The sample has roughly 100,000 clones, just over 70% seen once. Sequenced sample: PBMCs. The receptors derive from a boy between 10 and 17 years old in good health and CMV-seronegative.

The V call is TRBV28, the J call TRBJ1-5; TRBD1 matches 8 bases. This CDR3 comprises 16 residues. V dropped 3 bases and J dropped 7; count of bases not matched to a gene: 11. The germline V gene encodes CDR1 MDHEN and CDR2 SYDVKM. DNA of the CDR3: TGTGCCAGCAGTTTGTTCGGCAGGGGGCAGAGACAGCCCCAGCATTTT. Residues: CASSLFGRGQRQPQHF.

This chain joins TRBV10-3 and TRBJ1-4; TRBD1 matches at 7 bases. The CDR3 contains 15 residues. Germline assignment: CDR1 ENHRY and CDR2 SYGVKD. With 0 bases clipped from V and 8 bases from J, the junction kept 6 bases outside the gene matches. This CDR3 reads CAISESKGAGEKLFF. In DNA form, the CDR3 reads TGTGCCATCAGTGAGTCCAAGGGGGCTGGCGAAAAACTGTTTTTT.

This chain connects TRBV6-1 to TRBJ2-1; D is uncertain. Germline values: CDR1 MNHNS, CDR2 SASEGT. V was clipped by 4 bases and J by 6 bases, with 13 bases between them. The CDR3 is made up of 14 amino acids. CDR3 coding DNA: TGTGCCAGCAGTGCGCGCGCTGGGCTCAATGAGCAGTTCTTC. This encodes CASSARAGLNEQFF.

CDR3 in DNA: TGTGCCAGTAGCCCTAGCGGGAGCCGGACTAGCACAGATACGCAGTATTTT. Translation gives CASSPSGSRTSTDTQYF. This chain connects TRBV19 to TRBJ2-3, with 10 bases identical to TRBD2. The J segment lost 0 bases and the V segment lost 6 bases, leaving 9 bases of the junction unmatched. The CDR3 covers 17 residues. Germline V lookup: CDR1 LNHDA, CDR2 SQIVND (reference sequence).

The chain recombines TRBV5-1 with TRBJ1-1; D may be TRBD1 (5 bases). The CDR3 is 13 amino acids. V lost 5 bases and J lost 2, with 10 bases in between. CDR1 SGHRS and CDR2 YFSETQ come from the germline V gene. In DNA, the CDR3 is TGCGCCAGCAGAACGACAGCTAACACTGAAGCTTTCTTT. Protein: CASRTTANTEAFF.

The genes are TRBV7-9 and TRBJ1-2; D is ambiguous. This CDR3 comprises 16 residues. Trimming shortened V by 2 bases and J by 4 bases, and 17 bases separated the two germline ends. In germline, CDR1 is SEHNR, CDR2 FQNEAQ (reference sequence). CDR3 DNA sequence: TGTGCCAGCAGCTTAAATTACGGAGGGCTCAGCTATGGCTACACCTTC. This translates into CASSLNYGGLSYGYTF.

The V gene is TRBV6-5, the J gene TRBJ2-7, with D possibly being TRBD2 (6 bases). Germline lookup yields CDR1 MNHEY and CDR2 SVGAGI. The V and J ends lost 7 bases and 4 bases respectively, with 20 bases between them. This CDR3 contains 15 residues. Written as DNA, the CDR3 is TGTGCCAGCACCCTGAGGGGAGGAGACGGGTACGAGCAGTACTTC. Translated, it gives CASTLRGGDGYEQYF.

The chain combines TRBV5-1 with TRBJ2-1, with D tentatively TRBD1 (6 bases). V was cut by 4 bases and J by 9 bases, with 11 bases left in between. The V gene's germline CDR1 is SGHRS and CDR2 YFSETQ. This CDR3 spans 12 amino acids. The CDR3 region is CASSQRGGEQFF. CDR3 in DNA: TGCGCCAGCAGCCAAAGAGGGGGTGAGCAGTTCTTC.

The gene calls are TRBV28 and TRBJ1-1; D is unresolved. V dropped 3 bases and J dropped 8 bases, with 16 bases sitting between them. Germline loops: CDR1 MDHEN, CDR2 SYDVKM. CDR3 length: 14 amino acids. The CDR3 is CASSFLGRSGEAFF. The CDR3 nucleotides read TGTGCCAGCAGTTTCCTCGGACGGTCGGGGGAAGCTTTCTTT.

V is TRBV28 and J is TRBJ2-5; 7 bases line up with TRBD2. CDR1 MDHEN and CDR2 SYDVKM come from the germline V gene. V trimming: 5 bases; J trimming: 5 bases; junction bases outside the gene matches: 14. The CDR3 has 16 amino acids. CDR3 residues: CASSVPTSVAIETQYF. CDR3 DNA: TGTGCCAGCAGTGTCCCCACTAGCGTTGCGATCGAGACCCAGTACTTC.

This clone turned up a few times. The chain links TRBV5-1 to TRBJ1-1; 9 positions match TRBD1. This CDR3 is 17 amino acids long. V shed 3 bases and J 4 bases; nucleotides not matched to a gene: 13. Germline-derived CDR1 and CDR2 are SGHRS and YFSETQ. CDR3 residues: CASSSTTGTGLGTEAFF. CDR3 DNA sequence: TGCGCCAGCAGCTCTACCACCGGGACAGGGTTAGGCACTGAAGCTTTCTTT.

The CDR3 DNA sequence: TGTGCCAGCAGCGTCTTGAGGACTTCCACAGATACGCAGTATTTT. Translation gives CASSVLRTSTDTQYF. The J gene is TRBJ2-3, the V gene TRBV9, with D possibly TRBD2 on 5 matching bases. V was clipped by 2 bases and J by 2 bases, with 12 bases between them. The germline V gene has CDR1 SGDLS and CDR2 YYNGEE. CDR3 length equals 15 residues.

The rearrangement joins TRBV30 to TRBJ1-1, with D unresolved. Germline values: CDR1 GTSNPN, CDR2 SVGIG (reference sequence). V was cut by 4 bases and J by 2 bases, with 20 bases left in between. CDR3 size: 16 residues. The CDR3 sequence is CAWNSGRWRRNTEAFF. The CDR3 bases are TGTGCCTGGAACTCGGGTCGGTGGCGGCGAAACACTGAAGCTTTCTTT.